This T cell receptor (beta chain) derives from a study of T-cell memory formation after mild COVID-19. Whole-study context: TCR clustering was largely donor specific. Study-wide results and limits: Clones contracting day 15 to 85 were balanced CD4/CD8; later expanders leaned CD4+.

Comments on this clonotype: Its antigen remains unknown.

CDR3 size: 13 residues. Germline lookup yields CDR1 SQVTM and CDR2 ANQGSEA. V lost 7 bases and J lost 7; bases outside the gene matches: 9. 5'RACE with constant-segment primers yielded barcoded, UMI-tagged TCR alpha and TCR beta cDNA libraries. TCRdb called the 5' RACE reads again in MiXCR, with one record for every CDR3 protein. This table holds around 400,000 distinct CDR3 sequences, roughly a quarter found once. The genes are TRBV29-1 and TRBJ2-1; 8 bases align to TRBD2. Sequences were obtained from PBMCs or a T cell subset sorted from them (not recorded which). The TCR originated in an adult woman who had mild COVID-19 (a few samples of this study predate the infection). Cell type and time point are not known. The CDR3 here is CSARASGSNEQFF. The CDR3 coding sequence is TGCAGCGCCCGAGCGAGCGGGAGTAATGAGCAGTTCTTC.